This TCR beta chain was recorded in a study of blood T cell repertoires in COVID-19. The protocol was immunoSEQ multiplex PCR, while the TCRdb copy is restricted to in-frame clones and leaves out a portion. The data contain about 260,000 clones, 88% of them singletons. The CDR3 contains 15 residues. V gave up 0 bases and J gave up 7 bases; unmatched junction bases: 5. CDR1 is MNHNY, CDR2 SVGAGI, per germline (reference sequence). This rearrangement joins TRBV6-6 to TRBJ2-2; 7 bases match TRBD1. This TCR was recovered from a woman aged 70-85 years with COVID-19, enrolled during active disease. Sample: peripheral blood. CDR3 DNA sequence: TGTGCCAGCAGTTACTCGTCCAGGGGGTTCGGGGAGCTGTTTTTT. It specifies CASSYSSRGFGELFF.